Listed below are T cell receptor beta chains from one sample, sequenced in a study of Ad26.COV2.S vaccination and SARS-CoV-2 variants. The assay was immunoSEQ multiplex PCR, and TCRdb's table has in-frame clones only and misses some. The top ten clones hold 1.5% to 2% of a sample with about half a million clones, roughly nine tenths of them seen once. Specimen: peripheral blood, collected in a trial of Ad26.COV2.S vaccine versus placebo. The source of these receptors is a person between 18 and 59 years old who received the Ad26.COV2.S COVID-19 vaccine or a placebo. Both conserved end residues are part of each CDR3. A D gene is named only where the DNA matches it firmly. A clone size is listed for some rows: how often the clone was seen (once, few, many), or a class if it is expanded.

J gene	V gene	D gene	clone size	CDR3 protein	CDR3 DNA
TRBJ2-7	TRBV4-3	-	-	CASSQDLGNYEQYF	TGCGCCAGCAGCCAAGATCTGGGGAACTACGAGCAGTACTTC
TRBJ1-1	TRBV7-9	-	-	CASSPRVDTEAFF	TGTGCCAGCAGCCCCCGGGTCGACACTGAAGCTTTCTTT
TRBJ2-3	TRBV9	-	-	CASSVRGGRTDTQYF	TGTGCCAGCAGCGTGCGAGGGGGACGAACAGATACGCAGTATTTT
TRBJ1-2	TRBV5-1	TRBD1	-	CASSPTGTGGKGSGYTF	TGCGCCAGCAGCCCTACCGGGACAGGGGGCAAGGGTAGTGGCTACACCTTC
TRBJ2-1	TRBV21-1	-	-	CASNSRSGAYNEQFF	TGTGCCAGCAATTCTCGATCGGGGGCCTACAATGAGCAGTTCTTC
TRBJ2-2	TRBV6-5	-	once	CASSYSRGPGELFF	TGTGCCAGCAGTTACTCGAGGGGTCCCGGGGAGCTGTTTTTT
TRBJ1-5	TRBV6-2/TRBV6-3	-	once	CASSKGYQPQHF	TGTGCCAGCAGTAAAGGATATCAGCCCCAGCATTTT
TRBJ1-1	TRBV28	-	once	CASSSPGLEAFF	TGTGCCAGCAGTTCACCTGGCCTTGAAGCTTTCTTT
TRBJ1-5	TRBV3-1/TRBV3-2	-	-	CASSQDSLYSNQPQHF	TGTGCCAGCAGCCAAGATTCCTTATATAGCAATCAGCCCCAGCATTTT
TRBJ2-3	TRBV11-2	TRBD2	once	CASSLFQGTSGGTDTQYF	TGTGCCAGCAGCTTATTTCAGGGGACTAGCGGAGGCACAGATACGCAGTATTTT
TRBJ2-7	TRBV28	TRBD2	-	CASSSPGLDPYEQYF	TGTGCCAGCAGTTCCCCGGGACTAGATCCCTACGAGCAGTACTTC
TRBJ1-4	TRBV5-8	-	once	CASSSGNGGEKLFF	TGTGCCAGCAGCTCCGGGAACGGAGGTGAAAAACTGTTTTTT
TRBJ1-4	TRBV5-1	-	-	CASSRKGGTTNEKLFF	TGCGCCAGCAGCCGGAAAGGCGGTACAACTAATGAAAAACTGTTTTTT
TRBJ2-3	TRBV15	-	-	CATSSGDIASTDTQYF	TGTGCCACCAGCAGTGGGGACATTGCTAGCACAGATACGCAGTATTTT
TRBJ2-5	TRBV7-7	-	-	CASSLGRPLGETQYF	TGTGCTAGCAGCTTAGGCCGTCCCTTGGGGGAGACCCAGTACTTC
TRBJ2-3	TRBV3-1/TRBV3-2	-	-	CASSHTGSTDTQYF	TGTGCCAGCAGCCACACTGGAAGCACAGATACGCAGTATTTT
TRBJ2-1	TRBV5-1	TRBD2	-	CASSLVRTSLLHEQFF	TGCGCCAGCAGCTTAGTCAGGACTAGCCTCCTCCATGAGCAGTTCTTC
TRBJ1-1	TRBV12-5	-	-	CASGLTGNTEAFF	TGTGCTAGTGGCCTTACAGGTAACACTGAAGCTTTCTTT
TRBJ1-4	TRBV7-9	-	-	CASSLGWTATNEKLFF	TGTGCCAGCAGCTTAGGGTGGACAGCAACTAATGAAAAACTGTTTTTT
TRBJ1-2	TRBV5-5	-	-	CASQVGGAYGYTF	TGTGCCAGCCAGGTCGGCGGAGCCTATGGCTACACCTTC
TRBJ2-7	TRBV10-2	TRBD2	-	CASSEYSGSKYEQYF	TGCGCCAGCAGTGAATATAGCGGGAGCAAGTACGAGCAGTACTTC
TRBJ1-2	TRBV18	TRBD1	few	CASSPSGTGLNYGYTF	TGTGCCAGCTCACCAAGCGGGACAGGTCTTAACTATGGCTACACCTTC
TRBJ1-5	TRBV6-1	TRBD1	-	CASSEAWGRGLQPQHF	TGTGCCAGCAGTGAAGCGTGGGGTAGGGGGCTTCAGCCCCAGCATTTT